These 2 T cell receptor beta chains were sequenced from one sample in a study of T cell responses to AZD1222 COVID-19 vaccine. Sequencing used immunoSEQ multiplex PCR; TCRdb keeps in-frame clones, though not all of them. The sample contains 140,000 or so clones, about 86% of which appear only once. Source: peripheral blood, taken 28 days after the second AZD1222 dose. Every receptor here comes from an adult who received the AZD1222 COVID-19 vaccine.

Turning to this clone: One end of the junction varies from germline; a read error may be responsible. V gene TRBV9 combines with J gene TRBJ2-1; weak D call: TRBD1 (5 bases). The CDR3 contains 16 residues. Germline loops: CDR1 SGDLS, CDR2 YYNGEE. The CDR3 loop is CASSVEPKGSFNEQFF. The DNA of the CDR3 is TGTGCCAGCAGCGTAGAGCCCAAGGGGTCCTTCAATGAGCAGTTCTTC.

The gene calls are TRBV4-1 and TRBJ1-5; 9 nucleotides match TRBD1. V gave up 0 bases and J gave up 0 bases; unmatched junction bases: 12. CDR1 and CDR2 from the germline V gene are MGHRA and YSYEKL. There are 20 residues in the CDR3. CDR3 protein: CASSQETGQGPSYSNQPQHF. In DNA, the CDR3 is TGCGCCAGCAGCCAAGAAACCGGACAGGGGCCCTCATATAGCAATCAGCCCCAGCATTTT.